This T cell receptor beta chain was documented in a study of blood T cell repertoires in COVID-19. Sequenced by immunoSEQ multiplex PCR; TCRdb stores in-frame clones only, minus some. The data contain around 60,000 clones, about 88% of them singletons. V was trimmed by 2 bases and J by 4 bases, leaving 12 bases between them. Germline V gene data show CDR1 as LGHNA and CDR2 as YSLEER. The CDR3 contains 16 residues. The J gene is TRBJ2-6, the V gene TRBV4-3, with D tentatively TRBD1 (5 bases). The sample was peripheral blood. This TCR was sampled from a woman in her sixties or seventies with active COVID-19. The DNA of the CDR3 is TGCGCCAGCAGCCAAAATATCAGGGCCGGGGCCAACGTCCTGACTTTC. Translation gives CASSQNIRAGANVLTF.